This is a list of T cell receptor beta chains from one sample in a study of radiotherapy plus CTLA-4 blockade in lung cancer. Repertoires were generated with immunoSEQ multiplex PCR, while TCRdb's copy carries only in-frame clones and drops some. The sample includes approximately 50,000 clones, 75% to 90% of them seen just once. The starting material was peripheral blood, obtained from a patient treated with radiotherapy plus ipilimumab. All receptors derive from a human donor with non-small cell lung cancer that progressed on radiotherapy plus ipilimumab. Some clones in this sample may be carry-over from other donors' samples. Each CDR3 is given with its conserved first and last residue. The D gene is left open where the match is weak. Some rows mark clone size as missing; the rest say once, few, many or name a class of expanded clone.

clone_size,d_call,j_call,v_call,cdr3_nt,cdr3_aa
NA,NA,TRBJ2-7,TRBV4-1,TGCGCCAGCGAAGGGGGGGGACCTAACGAGCAGTACTTC,CASEGGGPNEQYF
NA,NA,TRBJ2-6,TRBV9,TGTGCCAGCAGCGCGCGGAGCTCTGGGGCCAACGTCCTGACTTTC,CASSARSSGANVLTF
NA,NA,TRBJ2-7,TRBV19,TGTGCCAGTAAGTTATCCGGACTCCCGGGCCACGAGCAGTACTTC,CASKLSGLPGHEQYF
NA,TRBD2,TRBJ2-1,TRBV7-9,TGTGCCAGCAGCCCCGTTAGCGGGGAGTACAATGAGCAGTTCTTC,CASSPVSGEYNEQFF
NA,NA,TRBJ2-5,TRBV7-6,TGTGCCAGCAGCTTACTCCCCTTGCAAGAGACCCAGTACTTC,CASSLLPLQETQYF
NA,NA,TRBJ2-6,TRBV5-1,TGCGCCAGCAGCGACCAGGGGATTGGGGCCAACGTCCTGACTTTC,CASSDQGIGANVLTF
NA,NA,TRBJ2-3,TRBV7-2,TGTGCCAGCAGCCGTTACGTGCAGGGCCCTAGCACAGATACGCAGTATTTT,CASSRYVQGPSTDTQYF
NA,TRBD2,TRBJ2-3,TRBV28,TGTGCCAGCAGAGGGACTAGCGGGAGAACGGACACAGATACGCAGTATTTT,CASRGTSGRTDTDTQYF
NA,TRBD2,TRBJ2-3,TRBV9,TGTGCCAGCAGCGTAGAGGCTAGCGGACGCACAGATACGCAGTATTTT,CASSVEASGRTDTQYF
NA,TRBD2,TRBJ2-2,TRBV29-1,TGCAGCGTTAAGGCTCTAGCGGGAGTGACCGGGGAGCTGTTTTTT,CSVKALAGVTGELFF
NA,NA,TRBJ1-1,TRBV19,TGTGCCAGTAGTATCCACAGGAACACTGAAGCTTTCTTT,CASSIHRNTEAFF
NA,TRBD1,TRBJ1-3,TRBV6-6,TGTGCCAGCAGTTACTCAAGGACAGGGGGAAACACCATATATTTT,CASSYSRTGGNTIYF
NA,NA,TRBJ2-5,TRBV28,TGTGCCAGCAGTTTAATTCCAGGGATGGAAGAGACCCAGTACTTC,CASSLIPGMEETQYF
NA,TRBD2,TRBJ2-1,TRBV6-6,TGTGCCGCAGGACTAGCGGGATTCCCCTCCTACAATGAGCAGTTCTTC,CAAGLAGFPSYNEQFF
NA,NA,TRBJ2-3,TRBV7-6,TGTGCCAGCAGTCAGGCGGGGGCCAGCACAGATACGCAGTATTTT,CASSQAGASTDTQYF
NA,TRBD2,TRBJ2-3,TRBV13,TGTGCCAGCAGCTTACGTCTAGCGGGATCTAAAGATACGCAGTATTTT,CASSLRLAGSKDTQYF
NA,NA,TRBJ2-3,TRBV4-3,TGCGCCAGCAGCCAAGTTCCGGGTAGCACAGATACGCAGTATTTT,CASSQVPGSTDTQYF
NA,NA,TRBJ2-7,TRBV4-3,TGCGCCAGCAGCCAAGGCTTACAGGAGTTCTACGAGCAGTACTTC,CASSQGLQEFYEQYF
NA,TRBD2,TRBJ2-3,TRBV5-1,TGCGCCAGCAGGGGTCTAGCGGGGGGCCGGGGCACAGATACGCAGTATTTT,CASRGLAGGRGTDTQYF
NA,NA,TRBJ2-5,TRBV5-1,TGCGCCAGCAGCTTGGCCTCGAGAGTAGCGAAAGAGACCCAGTACTTC,CASSLASRVAKETQYF
NA,NA,TRBJ2-5,TRBV15,TGTGCCACCAGCTTGGACAGCTGGGAGACCCAGTACTTC,CATSLDSWETQYF
once,TRBD2,TRBJ2-1,TRBV11-2,TGTGCCAGCAGCGACCTAGCGGGAGAGTATGGTGAGCAGTTCTTC,CASSDLAGEYGEQFF
NA,TRBD1,TRBJ2-7,TRBV4-1,TGCGCCAGCAGCCCCGGACAGGGGACCTACGAGCAGTACTTC,CASSPGQGTYEQYF
NA,NA,TRBJ1-3,TRBV5-5,TGTGCCAGCAGCCCTGTTGGAGGGCGGTATGGAAACACCATATATTTT,CASSPVGGRYGNTIYF
NA,NA,TRBJ1-1,TRBV12-2,TGTGCAAGTCGCTCCTCCAGGGGGGCCACTGAAGCTTTCTTT,CASRSSRGATEAFF
NA,NA,TRBJ1-2,TRBV7-2,TGTGCCAGCAGCTTAGGCCGAGGGCTTTACTATGGCTACACCTTC,CASSLGRGLYYGYTF
once,TRBD1,TRBJ2-2,TRBV6-4,TGTGCCAGCAGAGGACAGGGATTGACCGGGGGGCTGTTTTTT,CASRGQGLTGGLFF